The 21 T cell receptor beta chains below were found in one sample sequenced in a study of cytomegalovirus exposure and HLA in healthy donors. Primers included in the PCR were 60 Vbeta and 13 Jbeta primers. The table came from immunoSEQ multiplex PCR; TCRdb's copy has only in-frame clones and leaves some out. This sample lists about 200,000 clones; its ten largest clones have about 1%. The sequencing input was PBMCs. The receptor source for this set is a girl aged 2-10 years in good health and CMV-seropositive.

This chain joins TRBV18 and TRBJ2-5, with TRBD2 matching over 7 bases. Unmatched junction bases numbered 8, after V lost 3 bases and J lost 1 base. The CDR3 totals 16 residues. The germline gives CDR1 KGHSH, CDR2 LQKENI. CDR3 sequence: CASSPLSGAFQETQYF. CDR3 sequence (DNA): TGTGCCAGCTCACCCCTCAGCGGGGCATTCCAAGAGACCCAGTACTTC.

The rearrangement links TRBV4-1 to TRBJ1-5; D perhaps matches TRBD1 (5 bases). Germline loops: CDR1 MGHRA, CDR2 YSYEKL. The CDR3 totals 15 residues. V lost 4 bases to trimming and J lost 6 bases, with 16 bases between them. As DNA, the CDR3 is TGCGCCAGCAGCCTAACCGTACAGGCCCCTCAGCCCCAGCATTTT. Translated, it gives CASSLTVQAPQPQHF.

The CDR3 reads CATGPGQGGVETQYF. The CDR3 DNA reads TGTGCCACCGGACCGGGACAGGGGGGGGTCGAGACCCAGTACTTC. The chain is built from TRBV10-3 and TRBJ2-5; 11 nucleotides match TRBD1. V shed 10 bases and J 5 bases; nucleotides not matched to a gene: 12. The CDR3 contains 15 residues. The germline CDR1 and CDR2 sequences are ENHRY and SYGVKD.

J is TRBJ2-2 and V is TRBV10-1; 7 bases align to TRBD2. This CDR3 spans 16 amino acids. Germline V lookup: CDR1 WNHNN, CDR2 SYGVQD (reference sequence). The trim removed 3 bases at V and 6 bases at J, leaving 10 bases unmatched. The CDR3 DNA sequence: TGCGCCAGCAGTGATGGGTTGCGGGAGCCCCCCGGGGAGCTGTTTTTT. Protein product: CASSDGLREPPGELFF.

The chain combines TRBV6-5 with TRBJ2-5, with D possibly being TRBD2 (5 bases). Germline V gene data show CDR1 as MNHEY and CDR2 as SVGAGI. The CDR3 is 15 amino acids. The V gene lost 6 bases and the J gene lost 2 bases, with 16 bases spanning the gap. CDR3 in DNA: TGTGCCAGCAGCTATACGCGGGCCTCACAAGAGACCCAGTACTTC. Amino acids: CASSYTRASQETQYF.

This chain uses TRBV11-1 with TRBJ2-7; 7 nucleotides align to TRBD2. This CDR3 has 15 residues. The germline gives CDR1 SGHAT, CDR2 FQDESV (reference sequence). V shed 3 bases, J shed 0 bases, and the junction held 5 bases outside the gene matches. Here the CDR3 DNA reads TGTGCCAGCAGCTTCGAGCGGGACCACTCCTACGAGCAGTACTTC. Translating gives CASSFERDHSYEQYF.

The chain combines TRBV6-5 with TRBJ2-1, with D tentatively TRBD2 (5 bases). This CDR3 spans 13 amino acids. V dropped 7 bases and J dropped 6 bases, with 13 bases sitting between them. Germline V lookup: CDR1 MNHEY, CDR2 SVGAGI. The CDR3 loop is CASMTIRGNEQFF. The CDR3 DNA is TGTGCCAGCATGACGATCCGGGGCAATGAGCAGTTCTTC.

The J gene is TRBJ2-1, the V gene TRBV4-2, with TRBD2 identical over 9 bases. Per the germline V gene, CDR1 is LGHNA and CDR2 is YNFKEQ. V was clipped by 0 bases and J by 7 bases; unmatched bases: 7. The CDR3 runs to 16 residues. For the CDR3, the DNA is TGTGCCAGCAGCCAAGATGGGACTAGCCCGCGGAATGAGCAGTTCTTC. Translated, it gives CASSQDGTSPRNEQFF.

This rearrangement joins TRBV28 to TRBJ2-2; 9 bases align to TRBD1. Losses at the gene ends were 5 bases for V and 6 bases for J; bases not matched to a gene: 7. This CDR3 is 15 amino acids long. The germline V gene has CDR1 MDHEN and CDR2 SYDVKM. The CDR3: CASSIPGTGPGELFF. Here the CDR3 DNA reads TGTGCCAGCAGTATACCCGGGACAGGGCCCGGGGAGCTGTTTTTT.

V is TRBV5-4 and J is TRBJ2-7; the match to TRBD2 covers 8 bases. The CDR3 sequence is 14 residues long. After removal of 5 bases from V and 5 bases from J, the junction contained 9 bases not matched to a gene. Germline CDR1 SGHNT, CDR2 YYREEE (reference sequence). Here the CDR3 DNA reads TGTGCCAGCAGATTAGCGGGGCGCCATCACGAGCAGTACTTC. Amino acids: CASRLAGRHHEQYF.

The chain employs TRBV5-6 and TRBJ2-4; 8 bases map to TRBD2. This CDR3 contains 13 residues. Germline V gene lookup returns CDR1 SGHDT and CDR2 YYEEEE. The junction had 1 base not matched to a gene; V was cut back by 2 bases and J by 6 bases. The CDR3 DNA reads as TGTGCCAGCAGCTTACGGGGGGGAAACATTCAGTACTTC. Encoded protein: CASSLRGGNIQYF.

The genes are TRBV19 and TRBJ2-3, with 9 bases that match TRBD1. There are 17 residues in the CDR3. The germline V gene has CDR1 LNHDA and CDR2 SQIVND (reference sequence). J lost 3 bases, V lost 5 bases, and 12 bases had no gene match. DNA for the CDR3: TGTGCCAGTAGTCTCCTTCTTCGGGGACAGGGTACAGATACGCAGTATTTT. Residues: CASSLLLRGQGTDTQYF. Combining the CDR3 with reference TRBV19 and TRBJ2-3 gives the whole variable domain DGGITQSPKYLFRKEGQNVTLSCEQNLNHDAMYWYRQDPGQGLRLIYYSQIVNDFQKGDIAEGYSVSREKKESFPLTVTSAQKNPTAFYLCASSLLLRGQGTDTQYFGPGTRLTVL.

The rearrangement links TRBV11-2 to TRBJ1-5; D perhaps matches TRBD1 (5 bases). The germline gives CDR1 SGHAT, CDR2 FQNNGV. The CDR3 is 12 amino acids. The V end was cut by 5 bases, the J end by 9 bases, with 11 bases between. CDR3 residues: CASSTLGPPQHF. CDR3 sequence (DNA): TGTGCCAGCAGCACCCTGGGGCCGCCCCAGCATTTT.

CDR3 sequence: CASSVSDPRDRGEETQYF. The DNA for the CDR3 is TGTGCCAGCAGCGTATCCGACCCTCGGGACAGGGGTGAAGAGACCCAGTACTTC. The V call is TRBV9, the J call TRBJ2-5; 10 positions agree with TRBD1. CDR3 length equals 18 residues. V trimming: 1 base; J trimming: 3 bases; junction bases outside the gene matches: 12. In germline, CDR1 is SGDLS, CDR2 YYNGEE.

The V and J genes are TRBV5-4 and TRBJ2-3; 9 nucleotides agree with TRBD1. With V trimmed by 1 base and J by 5 bases, 8 bases remained unmatched. The germline CDR1 and CDR2 sequences are SGHNT and YYREEE (reference sequence). There are 16 residues in the CDR3. DNA of the CDR3: TGTGCCAGCAGCTTGATGGCCAACAGGGGGCAAGATACGCAGTATTTT. Translated: CASSLMANRGQDTQYF.

The chain has TRBV2 and TRBJ2-7; D not certain. The CDR3 spans 12 residues. Germline-derived CDR1 and CDR2 are SNHLY and FYNNEI. V shed 2 bases and J shed 4 bases, with 6 bases lying between them. The DNA of the CDR3 is TGTGCCAGCAGTGAATCCCCTTACGAGCAGTACTTC. Translation gives CASSESPYEQYF.

The chain employs TRBV4-1 and TRBJ1-1; no firm D call. Trimming took off 1 base at V and 1 base at J, with 28 bases between the two ends. The CDR3 covers 21 residues. Germline V CDR1 and CDR2: MGHRA, YSYEKL. CDR3 region: CASSQVIELSRGGMGNTEAFF. In DNA form, the CDR3 reads TGCGCCAGCAGCCAAGTAATAGAGTTGTCCCGGGGAGGGATGGGGAACACTGAAGCTTTCTTT.

The V gene is TRBV11-2, the J gene TRBJ2-3, with TRBD1 matching over 9 bases. CDR3 size: 16 residues. Looked up from germline, CDR1 is SGHAT and CDR2 is FQNNGV. Trimming at V came to 5 bases and at J to 3 bases, leaving 9 bases not matched to a gene. The CDR3 region is CASSRTQGAWTDTQYF. The CDR3 nucleotides read TGTGCCAGCAGCCGAACACAGGGGGCCTGGACAGATACGCAGTATTTT.

Turning to this clone: The same CDR3 arises from other DNA sequences in this sample as well. This CDR3 is CASSEAAQGRGTFF. The CDR3 DNA is TGTGCCAGCAGTGAAGCGGCCCAAGGGCGAGGGACTTTCTTT. The V and J genes are TRBV6-1 and TRBJ1-1; unclear D gene. This CDR3 comprises 14 residues. V dropped 0 bases and J dropped 12 bases, with 17 bases sitting between them. Per germline, CDR1 MNHNS and CDR2 SASEGT.

The rearrangement links TRBV19 to TRBJ2-5; TRBD2 is a possible D gene (5 bases). The germline V gene encodes CDR1 LNHDA and CDR2 SQIVND (reference sequence). Trimming left V 5 bases short and J 4 bases short, with 17 bases between. The CDR3 covers 15 residues. The CDR3 reads CASSLTVIGVETQYF. The CDR3 DNA sequence: TGTGCCAGTAGTCTAACTGTTATCGGGGTAGAGACCCAGTACTTC.

J is TRBJ2-2 and V is TRBV6-4, with TRBD1 identical over 9 bases. CDR1 and CDR2 (germline): MRHNA, SNTAGT. The CDR3 consists of 15 residues. The J segment lost 3 bases and the V segment lost 6 bases, leaving 5 bases of the junction unmatched. The CDR3 here is CASREDRGDTGELFF. The CDR3 coding sequence is TGTGCCAGCAGGGAAGACAGGGGGGACACCGGGGAGCTGTTTTTT.